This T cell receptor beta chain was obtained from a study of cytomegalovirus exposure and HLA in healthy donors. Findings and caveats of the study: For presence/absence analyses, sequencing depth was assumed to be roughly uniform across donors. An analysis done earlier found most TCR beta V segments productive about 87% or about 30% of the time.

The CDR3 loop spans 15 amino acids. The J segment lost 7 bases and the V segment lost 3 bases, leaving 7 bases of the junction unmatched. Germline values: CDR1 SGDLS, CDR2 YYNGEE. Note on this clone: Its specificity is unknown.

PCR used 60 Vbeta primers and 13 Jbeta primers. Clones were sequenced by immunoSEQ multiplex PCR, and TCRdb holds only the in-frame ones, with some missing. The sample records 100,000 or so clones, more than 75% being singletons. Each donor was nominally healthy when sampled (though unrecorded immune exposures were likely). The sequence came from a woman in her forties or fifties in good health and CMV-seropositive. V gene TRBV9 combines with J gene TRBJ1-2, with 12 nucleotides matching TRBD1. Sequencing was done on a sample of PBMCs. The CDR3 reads CASSAGQGAIGGYTF. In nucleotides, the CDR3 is TGTGCCAGCAGCGCGGGACAGGGGGCCATAGGTGGCTACACCTTC.